Here is one TCR beta chain with its context. This entry belongs to a study of blood T cell repertoires in COVID-19. Across the study: The United States, Italy and Spain supplied acute and convalescent COVID-19 samples. Sources were T cells, B-cell-depleted T cells, or PBMCs; the material itself was cDNA or gDNA.

As handled by the study authors: It was from reference gene primer amplification that nucleated cell counts were estimated. Method: immunoSEQ multiplex PCR; TCRdb's copy keeps in-frame clones and lacks some. V, J and clone size are those of that table, while D and trimming were read from the DNA. The sample shows just over 650,000 clones, more than 80% of them seen only once. Trimming left V 6 bases short and J 8 bases short, with 7 bases between. The CDR3 is 11 amino acids. Germline lookup yields CDR1 SNHLY and CDR2 FYNNEI. The source material was peripheral blood. This chain joins TRBV2 and TRBJ1-4; no reliable D call. This TCR was recovered from a woman in her late teens or twenties with acute or convalescent COVID-19. The CDR3 DNA sequence: TGTGCCAGCAGCTACGGGGAAAAACTGTTTTTT. As protein: CASSYGEKLFF.